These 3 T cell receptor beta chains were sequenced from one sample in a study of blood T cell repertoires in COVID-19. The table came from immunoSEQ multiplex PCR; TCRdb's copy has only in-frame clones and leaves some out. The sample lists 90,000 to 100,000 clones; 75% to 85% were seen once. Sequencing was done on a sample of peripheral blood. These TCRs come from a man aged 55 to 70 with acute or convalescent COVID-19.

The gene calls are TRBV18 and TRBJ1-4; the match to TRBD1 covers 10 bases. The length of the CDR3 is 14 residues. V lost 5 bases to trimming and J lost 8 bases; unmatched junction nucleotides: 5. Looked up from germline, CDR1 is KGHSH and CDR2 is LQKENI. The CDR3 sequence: CASSFGTGEEKLFF. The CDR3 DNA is TGTGCCAGCTCATTCGGGACAGGGGAAGAAAAACTGTTTTTT.

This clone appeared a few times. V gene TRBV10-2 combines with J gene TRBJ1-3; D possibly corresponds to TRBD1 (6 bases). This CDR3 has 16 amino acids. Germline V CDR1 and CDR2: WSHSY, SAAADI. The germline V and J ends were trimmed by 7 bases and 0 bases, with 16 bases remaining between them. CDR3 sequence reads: CASTATGLLSGNTIYF. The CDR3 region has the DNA TGCGCCAGCACCGCGACAGGATTACTCTCTGGAAACACCATATATTTT.

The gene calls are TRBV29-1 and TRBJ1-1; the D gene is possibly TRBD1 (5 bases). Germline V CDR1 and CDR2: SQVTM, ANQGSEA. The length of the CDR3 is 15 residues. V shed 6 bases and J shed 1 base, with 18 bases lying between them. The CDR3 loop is CSVVIQPTANTEAFF. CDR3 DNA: TGCAGCGTCGTAATCCAACCGACAGCGAACACTGAAGCTTTCTTT.